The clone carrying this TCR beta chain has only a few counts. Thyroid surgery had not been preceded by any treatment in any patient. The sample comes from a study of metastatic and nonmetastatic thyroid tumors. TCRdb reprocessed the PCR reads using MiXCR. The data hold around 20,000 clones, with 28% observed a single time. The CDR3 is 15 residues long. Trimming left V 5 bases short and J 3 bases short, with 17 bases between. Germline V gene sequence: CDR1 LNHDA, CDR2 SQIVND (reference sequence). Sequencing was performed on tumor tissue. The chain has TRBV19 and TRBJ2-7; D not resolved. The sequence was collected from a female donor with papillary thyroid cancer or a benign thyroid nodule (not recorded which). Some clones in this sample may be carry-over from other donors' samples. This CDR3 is CASSARAWPYYEQYF. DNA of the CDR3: TGTGCCAGTAGTGCCCGGGCCTGGCCATACTACGAGCAGTACTTC.